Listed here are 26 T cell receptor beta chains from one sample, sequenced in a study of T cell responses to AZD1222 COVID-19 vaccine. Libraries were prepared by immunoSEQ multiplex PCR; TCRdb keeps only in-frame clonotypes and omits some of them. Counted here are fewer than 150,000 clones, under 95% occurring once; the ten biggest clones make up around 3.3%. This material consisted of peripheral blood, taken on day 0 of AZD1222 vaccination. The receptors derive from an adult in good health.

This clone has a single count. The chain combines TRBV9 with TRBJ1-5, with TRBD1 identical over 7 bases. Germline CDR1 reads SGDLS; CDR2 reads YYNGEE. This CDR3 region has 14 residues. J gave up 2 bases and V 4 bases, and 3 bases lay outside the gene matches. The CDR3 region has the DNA TGTGCCAGCAGCACAGGACAGGGCAATCAGCCCCAGCATTTT. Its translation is CASSTGQGNQPQHF.

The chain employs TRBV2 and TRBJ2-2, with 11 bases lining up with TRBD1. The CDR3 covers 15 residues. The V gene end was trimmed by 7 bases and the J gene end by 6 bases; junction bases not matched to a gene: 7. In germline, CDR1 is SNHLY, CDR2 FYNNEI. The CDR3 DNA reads TGTGCCAGCACCCAAGTGGGACAGGGGGCCGGGGAGCTGTTTTTT. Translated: CASTQVGQGAGELFF.

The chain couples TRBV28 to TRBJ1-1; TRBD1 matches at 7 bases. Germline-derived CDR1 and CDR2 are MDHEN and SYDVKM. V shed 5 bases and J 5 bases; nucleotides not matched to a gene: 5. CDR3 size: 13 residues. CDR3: CASSAGRGTEAFF. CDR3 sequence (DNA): TGTGCCAGCAGTGCGGGCAGGGGGACTGAAGCTTTCTTT.

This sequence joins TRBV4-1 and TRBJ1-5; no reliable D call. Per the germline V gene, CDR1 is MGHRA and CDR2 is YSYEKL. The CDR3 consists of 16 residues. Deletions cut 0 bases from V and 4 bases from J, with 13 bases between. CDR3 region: CASSQEGAGRNQPQHF. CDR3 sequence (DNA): TGCGCCAGCAGCCAAGAAGGCGCGGGGAGGAATCAGCCCCAGCATTTT.

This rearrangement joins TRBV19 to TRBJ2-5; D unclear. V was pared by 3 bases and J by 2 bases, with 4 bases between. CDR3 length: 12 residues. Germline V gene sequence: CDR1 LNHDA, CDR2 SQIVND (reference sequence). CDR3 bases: TGTGCCAGTAGTATCCGGCAAGAGACCCAGTACTTC. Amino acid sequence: CASSIRQETQYF.

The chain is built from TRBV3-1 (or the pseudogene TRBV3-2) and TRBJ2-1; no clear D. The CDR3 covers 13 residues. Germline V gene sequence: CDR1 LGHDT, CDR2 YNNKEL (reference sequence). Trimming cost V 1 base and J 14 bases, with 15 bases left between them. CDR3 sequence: CASSQGSHLGEFF. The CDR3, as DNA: TGTGCCAGCAGCCAAGGTTCCCACCTTGGTGAGTTCTTC.

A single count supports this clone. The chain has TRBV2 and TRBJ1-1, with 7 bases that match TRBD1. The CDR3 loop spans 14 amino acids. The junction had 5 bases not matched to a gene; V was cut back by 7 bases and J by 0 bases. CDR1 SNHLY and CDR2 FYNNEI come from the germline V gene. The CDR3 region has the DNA TGTGCCAGCAAGACAGGGCCCATGAACACTGAAGCTTTCTTT. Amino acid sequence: CASKTGPMNTEAFF.

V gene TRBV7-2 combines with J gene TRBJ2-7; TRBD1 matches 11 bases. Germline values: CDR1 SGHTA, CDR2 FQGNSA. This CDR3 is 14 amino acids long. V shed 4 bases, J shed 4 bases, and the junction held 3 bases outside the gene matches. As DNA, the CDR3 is TGTGCCAGCAGCTGGGACAGGGGGGGGTACGAGCAGTACTTC. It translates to CASSWDRGGYEQYF.

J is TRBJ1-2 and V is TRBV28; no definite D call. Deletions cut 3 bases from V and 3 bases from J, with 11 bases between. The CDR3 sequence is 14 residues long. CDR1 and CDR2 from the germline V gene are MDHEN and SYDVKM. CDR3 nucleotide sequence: TGTGCCAGCAGTTTGTTGGGAGCTGACTATGGCTACACCTTC. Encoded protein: CASSLLGADYGYTF.

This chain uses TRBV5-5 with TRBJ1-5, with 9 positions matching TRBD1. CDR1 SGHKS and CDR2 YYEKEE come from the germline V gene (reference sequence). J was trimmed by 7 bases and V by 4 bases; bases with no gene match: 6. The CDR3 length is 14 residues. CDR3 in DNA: TGTGCCAGCAGCAGGGACAGGGAGGTACAGCCCCAGCATTTT. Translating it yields CASSRDREVQPQHF. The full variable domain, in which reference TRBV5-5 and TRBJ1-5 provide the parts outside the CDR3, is DAGVTQSPTHLIKTRGQQVTLRCSPISGHKSVSWYQQVLGQGPQFIFQYYEKEERGRGNFPDRFSARQFPNYSSELNVNALLLGDSALYLCASSRDREVQPQHFGDGTRLSIL.

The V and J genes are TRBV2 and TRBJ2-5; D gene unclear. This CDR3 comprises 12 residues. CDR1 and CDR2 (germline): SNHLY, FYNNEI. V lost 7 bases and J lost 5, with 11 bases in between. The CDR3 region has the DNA TGTGCCAGCAAGAAGCCCTTGGAGACCCAGTACTTC. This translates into CASKKPLETQYF.

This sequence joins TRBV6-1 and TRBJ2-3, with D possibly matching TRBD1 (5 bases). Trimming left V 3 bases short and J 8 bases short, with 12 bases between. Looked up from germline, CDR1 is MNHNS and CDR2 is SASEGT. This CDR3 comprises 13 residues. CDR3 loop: CASSDREWATQYF. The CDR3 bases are TGTGCCAGCAGTGACAGGGAATGGGCTACGCAGTATTTT.

CDR3 in DNA: TGTGCCAGCGTGGGGAGCAGGGGCTCCTATGGCTACACCTTC. Its protein is CASVGSRGSYGYTF. J is TRBJ1-2 and V is TRBV28, with D possibly matching TRBD1 (6 bases). V lost 8 bases and J lost 4, with 17 bases in between. The CDR3 contains 14 residues. CDR1 and CDR2 (germline): MDHEN, SYDVKM.

CDR3 sequence reads: CASSPGSVPYEQYF. CDR3 DNA: TGTGCCAGTAGTCCTGGTTCAGTTCCTTACGAGCAGTACTTC. The genes are TRBV19 and TRBJ2-7; D gene unclear. V lost 5 bases and J 4 bases, leaving 15 bases between the germline ends. The CDR3 has 14 amino acids. The germline V gene encodes CDR1 LNHDA and CDR2 SQIVND (reference sequence).

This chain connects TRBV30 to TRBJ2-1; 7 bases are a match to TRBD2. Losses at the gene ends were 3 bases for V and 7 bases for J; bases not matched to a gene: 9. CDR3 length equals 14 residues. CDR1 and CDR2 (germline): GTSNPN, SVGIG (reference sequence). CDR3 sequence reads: CAWSEAGDLNEQFF. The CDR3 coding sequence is TGTGCCTGGAGCGAGGCGGGAGATCTGAATGAGCAGTTCTTC.

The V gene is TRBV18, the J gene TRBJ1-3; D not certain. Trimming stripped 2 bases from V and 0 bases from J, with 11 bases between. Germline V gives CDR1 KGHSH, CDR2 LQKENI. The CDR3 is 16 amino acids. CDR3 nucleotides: TGTGCCAGCTCACCATCGGTCCCTAGCTCTGGAAACACCATATATTTT. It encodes CASSPSVPSSGNTIYF.

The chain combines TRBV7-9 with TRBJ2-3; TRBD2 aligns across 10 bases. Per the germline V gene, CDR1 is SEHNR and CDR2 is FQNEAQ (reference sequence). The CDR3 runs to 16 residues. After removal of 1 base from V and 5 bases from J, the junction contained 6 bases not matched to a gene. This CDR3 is CASSLELAGAVDTQYF. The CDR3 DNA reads TGTGCCAGCAGCTTAGAGCTAGCGGGAGCTGTAGATACGCAGTATTTT.

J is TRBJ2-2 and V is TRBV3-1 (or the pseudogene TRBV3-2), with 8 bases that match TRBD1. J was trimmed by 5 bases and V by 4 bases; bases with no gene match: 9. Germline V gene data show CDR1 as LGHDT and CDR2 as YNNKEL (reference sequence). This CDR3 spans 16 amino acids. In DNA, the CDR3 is TGTGCCAGCAGCCTGCACGACAGGGGCAAAACCGGGGAGCTGTTTTTT. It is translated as CASSLHDRGKTGELFF.

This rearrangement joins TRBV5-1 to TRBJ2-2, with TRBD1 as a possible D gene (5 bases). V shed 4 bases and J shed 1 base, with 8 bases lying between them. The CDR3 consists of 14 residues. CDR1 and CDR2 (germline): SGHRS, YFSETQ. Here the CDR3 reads CASSPQGNTGELFF. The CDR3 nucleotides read TGCGCCAGCAGCCCCCAGGGGAACACCGGGGAGCTGTTTTTT.

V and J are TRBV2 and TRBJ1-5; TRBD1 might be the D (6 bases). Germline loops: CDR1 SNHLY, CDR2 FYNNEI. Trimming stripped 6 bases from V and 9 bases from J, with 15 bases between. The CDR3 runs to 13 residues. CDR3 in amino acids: CASRRTGLRPQHF. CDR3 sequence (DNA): TGTGCCAGCAGACGCACAGGGCTGCGGCCCCAGCATTTT.

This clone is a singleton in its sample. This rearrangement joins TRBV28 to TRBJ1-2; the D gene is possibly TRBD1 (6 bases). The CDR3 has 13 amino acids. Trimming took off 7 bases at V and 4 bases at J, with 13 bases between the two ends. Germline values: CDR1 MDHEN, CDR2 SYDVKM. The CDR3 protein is CASTTGGLYGYTF. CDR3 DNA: TGTGCCAGCACCACCGGGGGCCTCTATGGCTACACCTTC.

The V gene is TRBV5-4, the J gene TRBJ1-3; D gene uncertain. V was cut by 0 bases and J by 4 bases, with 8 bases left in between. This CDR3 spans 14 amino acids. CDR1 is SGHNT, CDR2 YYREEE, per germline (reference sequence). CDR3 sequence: CASSLDGSGNTIYF. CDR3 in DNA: TGTGCCAGCAGCTTGGATGGTTCCGGAAACACCATATATTTT. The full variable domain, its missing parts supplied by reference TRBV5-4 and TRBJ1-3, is ETGVTQSPTHLIKTRGQQVTLRCSSQSGHNTVSWYQQALGQGPQFIFQYYREEENGRGNFPPRFSGLQFPNYSSELNVNALELDDSALYLCASSLDGSGNTIYFGEGSWLTVV.

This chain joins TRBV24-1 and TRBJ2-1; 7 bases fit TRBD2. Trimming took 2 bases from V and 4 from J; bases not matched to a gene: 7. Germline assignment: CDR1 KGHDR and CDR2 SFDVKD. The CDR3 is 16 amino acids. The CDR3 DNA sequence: TGTGCCACCAGTGATTCAGGAACAGCGGGGTACAATGAGCAGTTCTTC. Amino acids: CATSDSGTAGYNEQFF.

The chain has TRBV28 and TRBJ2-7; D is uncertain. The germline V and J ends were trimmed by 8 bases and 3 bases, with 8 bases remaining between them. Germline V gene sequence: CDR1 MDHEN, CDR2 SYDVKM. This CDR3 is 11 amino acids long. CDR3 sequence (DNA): TGTGCCAGCCGGAATTTCTACGAGCAGTACTTC. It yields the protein CASRNFYEQYF.

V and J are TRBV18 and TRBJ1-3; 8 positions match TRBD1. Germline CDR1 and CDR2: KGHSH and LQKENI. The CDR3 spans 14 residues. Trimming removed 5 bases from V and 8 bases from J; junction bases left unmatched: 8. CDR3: CASSEDRGRHTIYF. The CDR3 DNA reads TGTGCCAGCTCAGAAGACAGGGGAAGGCACACCATATATTTT.

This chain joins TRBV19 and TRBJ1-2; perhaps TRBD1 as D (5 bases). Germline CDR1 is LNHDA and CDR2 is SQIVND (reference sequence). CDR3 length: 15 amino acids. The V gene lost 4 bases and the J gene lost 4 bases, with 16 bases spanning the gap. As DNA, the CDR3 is TGTGCCAGTAGTACTAACAGGCTTACCACCTATGGCTACACCTTC. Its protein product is CASSTNRLTTYGYTF.